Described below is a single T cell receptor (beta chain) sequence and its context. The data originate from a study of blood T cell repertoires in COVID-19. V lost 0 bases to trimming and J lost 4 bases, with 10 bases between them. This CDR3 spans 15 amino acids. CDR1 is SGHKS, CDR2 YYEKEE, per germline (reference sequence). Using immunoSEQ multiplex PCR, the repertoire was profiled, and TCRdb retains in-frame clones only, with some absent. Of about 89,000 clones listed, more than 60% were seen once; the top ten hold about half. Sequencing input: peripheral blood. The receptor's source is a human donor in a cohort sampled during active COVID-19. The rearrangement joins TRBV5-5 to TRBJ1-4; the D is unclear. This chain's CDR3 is CASSLGPGSNEKLFF. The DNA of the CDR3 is TGTGCCAGCAGCTTGGGTCCCGGGAGTAATGAAAAACTGTTTTTT.